Presented here are 30 T cell receptor beta chains from one specimen sequenced in a study of T cell responses to AZD1222 COVID-19 vaccine. The data were produced by immunoSEQ multiplex PCR, yet TCRdb's version contains in-frame clones alone and is incomplete. The data show about 82,000 clones, about nine tenths seen once. The sequenced sample was peripheral blood, obtained on day 0 of AZD1222 vaccination. The receptors were gathered from an adult in good health.

The rearrangement uses TRBV10-2 and TRBJ1-2; 7 bases match TRBD1. V dropped 6 bases and J dropped 2; count of bases not matched to a gene: 3. CDR1 WSHSY and CDR2 SAAADI come from the germline V gene. The length of the CDR3 is 13 residues. CDR3 nucleotides: TGCGCCAGCAGCCGGGACAGAAACTATGGCTACACCTTC. This codes for CASSRDRNYGYTF.

V usage is TRBV28 and J usage is TRBJ1-2; D gene uncertain. Germline V CDR1 and CDR2: MDHEN, SYDVKM. The V and J ends lost 5 bases and 6 bases respectively, with 13 bases between them. This CDR3 is built from 13 residues. CDR3 amino acids: CASSTPLSDGYTF. As DNA, the CDR3 is TGTGCCAGCAGTACCCCCCTTTCAGATGGCTACACCTTC.

The chain employs TRBV5-6 and TRBJ1-2; D is uncertain. Trimming shortened V by 1 base and J by 4 bases, and 8 bases separated the two germline ends. This CDR3 is 13 amino acids long. Germline V lookup: CDR1 SGHDT, CDR2 YYEEEE. CDR3 coding DNA: TGTGCCAGCAGCTTGTCAGGCGCCTATGGCTACACCTTC. Its protein is CASSLSGAYGYTF.

The CDR3 nucleotides read TGTGCCAGCTCACCCTATCAAGCTGGGCAGACGTCAGAGGAGCTGTTTTTT. Its translation is CASSPYQAGQTSEELFF. This rearrangement joins TRBV18 to TRBJ2-2; no firm D call. CDR1 is KGHSH, CDR2 LQKENI, per germline. V dropped 3 bases and J dropped 10 bases, with 24 bases sitting between them. The CDR3 loop spans 17 amino acids.

The J gene is TRBJ2-2, the V gene TRBV11-3; 9 bases match TRBD2. CDR3 length: 16 amino acids. V shed 8 bases, J shed 0 bases, and the junction held 7 bases outside the gene matches. Germline V lookup: CDR1 SGHNT, CDR2 YENEEA. The CDR3 reads CASQRGETPNTGELFF. The CDR3 DNA sequence: TGTGCCAGCCAGCGGGGGGAAACGCCGAACACCGGGGAGCTGTTTTTT.

The chain couples TRBV19 to TRBJ1-1; D remains ambiguous. CDR3 length equals 12 residues. The germline V gene encodes CDR1 LNHDA and CDR2 SQIVND (reference sequence). Trimming pared 7 bases from V and 4 bases from J, leaving 10 bases between. CDR3 nucleotide sequence: TGTGCCAGTACCGCATGGTTCACTGAAGCTTTCTTT. Translating gives CASTAWFTEAFF.

This clone was seen a single time. The CDR3 DNA reads TGCGCCAGCAGCTTCTTCGAAGAGACCCAGTACTTC. This gives the protein CASSFFEETQYF. V and J are TRBV5-1 and TRBJ2-5; D call uncertain. CDR1 is SGHRS, CDR2 YFSETQ, per germline. V was shortened by 2 bases and J by 3 bases, with 5 bases between the two germline ends. The CDR3 extends over 12 amino acids.

The chain employs TRBV6-5 and TRBJ2-1; D is undetermined. Germline CDR1 and CDR2: MNHEY and SVGAGI. The V gene lost 6 bases and the J gene lost 7 bases, with 16 bases spanning the gap. The CDR3 is made up of 14 amino acids. The CDR3 sequence is CASSPGTSRNEQFF. CDR3 nucleotides: TGTGCCAGCAGCCCCGGTACAAGTCGGAATGAGCAGTTCTTC.

The gene calls are TRBV10-3 and TRBJ2-1, with 8 bases identical to TRBD2. Trimming cost V 4 bases and J 4 bases; bases outside gene matches: 3. Germline V gives CDR1 ENHRY, CDR2 SYGVKD. The CDR3 contains 14 residues. The CDR3 spells CAISGRGEYNEQFF. The CDR3 bases are TGTGCCATCAGTGGGCGGGGGGAATACAATGAGCAGTTCTTC.

The genes are TRBV19 and TRBJ1-2; no definite D call. The CDR3 length is 12 residues. Trimming removed 3 bases from V and 5 bases from J, with 7 bases in between. Per the germline V gene, CDR1 is LNHDA and CDR2 is SQIVND (reference sequence). The CDR3 loop is CASSIASYGYTF. CDR3 in DNA: TGTGCCAGTAGTATTGCCAGTTATGGCTACACCTTC. Full variable domain (outside the CDR3, taken from reference TRBV19 and TRBJ1-2): DGGITQSPKYLFRKEGQNVTLSCEQNLNHDAMYWYRQDPGQGLRLIYYSQIVNDFQKGDIAEGYSVSREKKESFPLTVTSAQKNPTAFYLCASSIASYGYTFGSGTRLTVV.

The chain joins TRBV20-1 to TRBJ1-1; D call uncertain. This CDR3 is built from 11 residues. Trimming stripped 6 bases from V and 4 bases from J, with 9 bases between. Germline CDR1 reads DFQATT; CDR2 reads SNEGSKA (reference sequence). The CDR3 nucleotides read TGCAGTGCCCCGTTGTCCACTGAAGCTTTCTTT. Encoded protein: CSAPLSTEAFF.

The chain has TRBV3-1 (or the pseudogene TRBV3-2) and TRBJ2-5; D unresolved. The germline V gene encodes CDR1 LGHDT and CDR2 YNNKEL (reference sequence). This CDR3 spans 11 amino acids. Between the trimmed V and J ends, which lost 5 bases and 7 bases, there was a span of 8 bases. CDR3 sequence reads: CASSSVRTQYF. For the CDR3, the DNA is TGTGCCAGCAGCTCAGTGCGGACCCAGTACTTC.

This clone has only one observation. This rearrangement joins TRBV5-1 to TRBJ1-4; possible D gene TRBD1, 5 bases. The CDR3 is 14 residues long. Trimming took 0 bases from V and 8 from J, leaving 11 bases between them. CDR1 and CDR2 from the germline V gene are SGHRS and YFSETQ. CDR3 amino acids: CASSLEGRLEKLFF. The CDR3 bases are TGCGCCAGCAGCTTGGAGGGGAGGCTCGAAAAACTGTTTTTT.

V and J are TRBV29-1 and TRBJ2-2; D ambiguous. CDR3 size: 13 residues. Germline CDR1 and CDR2: SQVTM and ANQGSEA. V shed 1 base and J shed 9 bases, with 12 bases lying between them. The CDR3 region is CSVEVAWRRELFF. In DNA form, the CDR3 reads TGCAGCGTTGAAGTAGCCTGGCGGCGGGAGCTGTTTTTT.

The rearrangement joins TRBV21-1 to TRBJ1-5; no check of the table's D call, TRBD1, against the DNA was made. TRBV21-1 is a pseudogene segment. The CDR3 has 13 amino acids. This chain's CDR3 is CASSYRGNQPQHF. CDR3 sequence (DNA): TGTGCCAGCAGCTACAGGGGGAATCAGCCCCAGCATTTT.

The chain links TRBV10-3 to TRBJ1-1; 7 nucleotides line up with TRBD1. Trimming cost V 5 bases and J 7 bases; bases outside gene matches: 13. Germline CDR1 ENHRY, CDR2 SYGVKD. CDR3 length equals 15 residues. The CDR3 here is CAISKRGLQGREAFF. For the CDR3, the DNA is TGTGCCATCAGTAAAAGGGGGCTCCAGGGGCGTGAAGCTTTCTTT.

The V and J genes are TRBV6-5 and TRBJ1-1; D is ambiguous. This CDR3 has 13 residues. Trimming removed 7 bases at V and 3 bases at J, with 12 bases between. Germline CDR1 is MNHEY and CDR2 is SVGAGI. The chain's CDR3 is CASTRESYTEAFF. The CDR3 DNA sequence: TGTGCCAGCACCCGTGAGAGCTACACTGAAGCTTTCTTT.

The chain carries TRBV11-1 and TRBJ2-2; the D gene is possibly TRBD1 (6 bases). The CDR3 length is 16 residues. In germline, CDR1 is SGHAT, CDR2 FQDESV (reference sequence). V was pared by 2 bases and J by 6 bases, with 16 bases between. Written as DNA, the CDR3 is TGTGCCAGCAGCTTAAGTAAAGGGGGTTTCGCCGGGGAGCTGTTTTTT. Protein product: CASSLSKGGFAGELFF.

This clone was seen only a few times. J is TRBJ2-7 and V is TRBV6-1; D remains ambiguous. V lost 0 bases and J lost 5, with 2 bases in between. The CDR3 consists of 11 residues. The germline gives CDR1 MNHNS, CDR2 SASEGT. CDR3 coding DNA: TGTGCCAGCAGTGAAGCGCACGAGCAGTACTTC. It yields the protein CASSEAHEQYF.

The chain employs TRBV6-2 or TRBV6-3 and TRBJ1-6; D gene uncertain. The V end lost 0 bases, the J end lost 11 bases, and 5 bases lay between the germline ends. The germline V gene has CDR1 MNHEY and CDR2 SVGEGT. This CDR3 is 12 amino acids long. The DNA of the CDR3 is TGTGCCAGCAGTTACTCCTTGGCACCCCTCCACTTT. This codes for CASSYSLAPLHF.

This chain links TRBV5-6 with TRBJ2-2; D might be TRBD1 (5 bases). V dropped 0 bases and J dropped 6 bases, with 12 bases sitting between them. This CDR3 region has 15 residues. Looked up from germline, CDR1 is SGHDT and CDR2 is YYEEEE. The CDR3 here is CASSLASGLAGELFF. The CDR3, as DNA: TGTGCCAGCAGCTTGGCTTCAGGGTTGGCCGGGGAGCTGTTTTTT. Filled out from reference TRBV5-6 and TRBJ2-2, the complete variable domain reads DAGVTQSPTHLIKTRGQQVTLRCSPKSGHDTVSWYQQALGQGPQFIFQYYEEEERQRGNFPDRFSGHQFPNYSSELNVNALLLGDSALYLCASSLASGLAGELFFGEGSRLTVL.

The V and J genes are TRBV11-3 and TRBJ2-7; D unclear. The CDR3 has 12 amino acids. Germline CDR1 SGHNT, CDR2 YENEEA. V lost 8 bases and J lost 2, with 10 bases in between. The CDR3 sequence is CASGLKAYEQYF. The CDR3 nucleotides are TGTGCCAGCGGTCTTAAAGCCTACGAGCAGTACTTC.

The rearrangement links TRBV7-8 to TRBJ1-1, with D possibly being TRBD1 (5 bases). The CDR3 runs to 14 residues. CDR1 SGHVS and CDR2 FQNEAQ come from the germline V gene. Trimming took off 3 bases at V and 1 base at J, with 9 bases between the two ends. CDR3 in amino acids: CASSLVGTNTEAFF. The CDR3 DNA is TGTGCCAGCAGCTTGGTCGGGACGAACACTGAAGCTTTCTTT.

The J gene is TRBJ1-1, the V gene TRBV6-5; D remains ambiguous. The CDR3 is 14 amino acids. Germline CDR1 MNHEY, CDR2 SVGAGI. The V end was cut by 2 bases, the J end by 0 bases, with 7 bases between. In DNA form, the CDR3 reads TGTGCCAGCAGTTACACTAGAATGAACACTGAAGCTTTCTTT. Protein sequence: CASSYTRMNTEAFF.

The V gene is TRBV11-2, the J gene TRBJ1-2; unclear D gene. The CDR3 consists of 11 residues. Trimming pared 7 bases from V and 8 bases from J, leaving 11 bases between. Germline-derived CDR1 and CDR2 are SGHAT and FQNNGV. In DNA, the CDR3 is TGTGCCAGCACCGCTCTAGGGGGCTACACCTTC. Protein sequence: CASTALGGYTF.

J is TRBJ2-3 and V is TRBV6-5, with D unresolved. The CDR3 is 15 amino acids. The V end lost 0 bases, the J end lost 2 bases, and 9 bases lay between the germline ends. Germline loops: CDR1 MNHEY, CDR2 SVGAGI. CDR3 nucleotide sequence: TGTGCCAGCAGTTACTCAAAGGGTAACACAGATACGCAGTATTTT. Translation: CASSYSKGNTDTQYF.

V and J are TRBV19 and TRBJ1-2, with D maybe TRBD1 (6 bases). This CDR3 region has 14 residues. The germline V gene encodes CDR1 LNHDA and CDR2 SQIVND (reference sequence). Trimming left V 5 bases short and J 3 bases short, with 13 bases between. The CDR3 protein is CASSPGQSHYGYTF. In DNA form, the CDR3 reads TGTGCCAGTAGTCCCGGACAGTCCCACTATGGCTACACCTTC.

This chain connects TRBV27 to TRBJ1-2, with no clear D. Trimming took off 5 bases at V and 4 bases at J, with 8 bases between the two ends. CDR3 length: 12 residues. Germline loops: CDR1 MNHEY, CDR2 SMNVEV (reference sequence). The CDR3 here is CASSGNLYGYTF. The CDR3, as DNA: TGTGCCAGCAGTGGGAACCTCTATGGCTACACCTTC.

The genes are TRBV19 and TRBJ1-1, with D unclear. The CDR3 has 12 residues. Trimming removed 7 bases at V and 5 bases at J, with 11 bases between. CDR1 is LNHDA and CDR2 is SQIVND in the germline V gene (reference sequence). The chain's CDR3 is CASTIRSTEAFF. The CDR3 DNA is TGTGCCAGTACCATCCGGAGTACTGAAGCTTTCTTT.

The V gene is TRBV5-1, the J gene TRBJ1-1; D possibly corresponds to TRBD1 (5 bases). Germline CDR1 is SGHRS and CDR2 is YFSETQ. Trimming took off 5 bases at V and 0 bases at J, with 14 bases between the two ends. CDR3 length: 15 amino acids. CDR3 coding DNA: TGCGCCAGCAGAAGACAGCCCACAATGAACACTGAAGCTTTCTTT. This codes for CASRRQPTMNTEAFF.